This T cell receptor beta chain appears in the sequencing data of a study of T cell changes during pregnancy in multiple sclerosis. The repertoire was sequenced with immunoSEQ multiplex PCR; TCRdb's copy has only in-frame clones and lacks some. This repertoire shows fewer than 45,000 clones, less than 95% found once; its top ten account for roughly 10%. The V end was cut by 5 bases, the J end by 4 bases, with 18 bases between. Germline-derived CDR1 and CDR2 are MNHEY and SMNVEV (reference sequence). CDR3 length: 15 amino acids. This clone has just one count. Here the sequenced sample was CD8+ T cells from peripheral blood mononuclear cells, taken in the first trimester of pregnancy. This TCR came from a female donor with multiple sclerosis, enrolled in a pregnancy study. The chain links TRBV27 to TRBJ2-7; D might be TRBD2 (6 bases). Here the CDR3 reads CASSLGSGRGYEQYF. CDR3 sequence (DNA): TGTGCCAGCAGTCTAGGGTCAGGGCGGGGATACGAGCAGTACTTC.